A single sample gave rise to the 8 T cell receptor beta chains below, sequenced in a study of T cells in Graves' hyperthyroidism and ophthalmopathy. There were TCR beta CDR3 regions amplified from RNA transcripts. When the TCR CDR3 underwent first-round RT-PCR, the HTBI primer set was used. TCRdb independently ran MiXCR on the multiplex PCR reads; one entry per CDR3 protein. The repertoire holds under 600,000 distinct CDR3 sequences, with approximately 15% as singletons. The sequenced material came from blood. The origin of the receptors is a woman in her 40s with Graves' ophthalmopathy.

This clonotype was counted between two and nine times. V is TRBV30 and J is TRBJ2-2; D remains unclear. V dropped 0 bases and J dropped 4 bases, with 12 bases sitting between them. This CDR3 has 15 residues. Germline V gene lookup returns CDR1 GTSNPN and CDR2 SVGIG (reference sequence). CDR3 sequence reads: CAWSVKVASTGELFF. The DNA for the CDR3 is TGTGCCTGGAGTGTAAAAGTAGCCTCCACCGGGGAGCTGTTTTTT.

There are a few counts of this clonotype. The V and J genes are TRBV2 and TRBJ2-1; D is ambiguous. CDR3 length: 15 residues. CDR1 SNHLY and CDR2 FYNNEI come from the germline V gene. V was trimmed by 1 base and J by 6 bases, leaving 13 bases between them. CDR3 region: CASSEEGFSGNEQFF. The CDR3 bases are TGTGCCAGCAGTGAAGAAGGGTTTTCTGGCAATGAGCAGTTCTTC. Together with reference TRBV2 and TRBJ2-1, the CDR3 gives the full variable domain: EPEVTQTPSHQVTQMGQEVILRCVPISNHLYFYWYRQILGQKVEFLVSFYNNEISEKSEIFDDQFSVERPDGSNFTLKIRSTKLEDSAMYFCASSEEGFSGNEQFFGPGTRLTVL.

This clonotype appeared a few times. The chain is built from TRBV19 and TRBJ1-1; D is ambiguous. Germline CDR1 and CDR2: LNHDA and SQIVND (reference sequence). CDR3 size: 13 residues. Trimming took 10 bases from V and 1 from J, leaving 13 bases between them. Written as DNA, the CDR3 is TGTGCCACTAAAGATCCCCGGAACACTGAAGCTTTCTTT. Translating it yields CATKDPRNTEAFF.

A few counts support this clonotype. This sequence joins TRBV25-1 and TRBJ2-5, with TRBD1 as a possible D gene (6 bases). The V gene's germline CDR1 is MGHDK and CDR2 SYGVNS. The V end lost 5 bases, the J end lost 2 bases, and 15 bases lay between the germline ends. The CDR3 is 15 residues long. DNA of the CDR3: TGTGCCAGCAGTCAACCGGGACACCGTCAAGAGACCCAGTACTTC. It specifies CASSQPGHRQETQYF.

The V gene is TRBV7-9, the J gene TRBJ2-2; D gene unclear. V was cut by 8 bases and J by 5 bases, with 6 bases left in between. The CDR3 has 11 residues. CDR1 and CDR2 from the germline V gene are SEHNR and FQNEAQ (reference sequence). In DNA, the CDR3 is TGTGCCAGCGGGAAGACCGGGGAGCTGTTTTTT. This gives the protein CASGKTGELFF.

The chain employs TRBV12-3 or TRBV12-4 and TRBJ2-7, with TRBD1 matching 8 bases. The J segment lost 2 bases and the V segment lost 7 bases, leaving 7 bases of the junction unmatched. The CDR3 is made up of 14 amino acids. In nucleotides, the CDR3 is TGTGCCAGCACTGGGGCAGGGGGCGCCTACGAGCAGTACTTC. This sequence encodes CASTGAGGAYEQYF.

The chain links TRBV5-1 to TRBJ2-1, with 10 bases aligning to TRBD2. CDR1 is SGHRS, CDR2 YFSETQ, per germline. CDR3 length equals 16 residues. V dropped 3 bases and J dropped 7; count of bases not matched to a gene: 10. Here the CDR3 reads CASSWEAGGLMNEQFF. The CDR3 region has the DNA TGCGCCAGCAGCTGGGAAGCGGGGGGGCTGATGAATGAGCAGTTCTTC.

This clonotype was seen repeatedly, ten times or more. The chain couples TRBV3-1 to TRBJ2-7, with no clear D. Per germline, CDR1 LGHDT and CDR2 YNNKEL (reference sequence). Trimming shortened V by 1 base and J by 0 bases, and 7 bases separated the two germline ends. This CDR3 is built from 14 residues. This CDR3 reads CASSQGFSSYEQYF. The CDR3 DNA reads TGTGCCAGCAGCCAAGGCTTCAGCTCCTACGAGCAGTACTTC.